These 7 T cell receptor beta chains were all obtained from the same sample, sequenced in a study of T cell changes during pregnancy in multiple sclerosis. Method: immunoSEQ multiplex PCR; TCRdb's copy keeps in-frame clones and lacks some. The repertoire holds 47,000 or so clones, with 70% to 90% as singletons. Sample: peripheral blood, taken in the first trimester of pregnancy. The receptors stem from a female donor with multiple sclerosis, enrolled in a pregnancy study.

The chain uses TRBV2 and TRBJ1-1, with TRBD1 matching over 8 bases. The CDR3 covers 17 residues. CDR1 is SNHLY, CDR2 FYNNEI, per germline. The ends lost 1 base at V and 5 bases at J; junction bases unmatched: 12. The CDR3 protein is CASSEVLAGGRGTEAFF. DNA of the CDR3: TGTGCCAGCAGTGAAGTCTTGGCAGGGGGCAGGGGAACTGAAGCTTTCTTT.

The CDR3 region is CASSFSRYETQYF. As DNA, the CDR3 is TGTGCCAGCAGCTTTTCCAGATACGAGACCCAGTACTTC. This chain connects TRBV7-6 to TRBJ2-5; D gene uncertain. Germline CDR1 and CDR2: SGHVS and FNYEAQ. This CDR3 has 13 amino acids. V was shortened by 3 bases and J by 5 bases, with 10 bases between the two germline ends.

The CDR3 nucleotides are TGTGCCAGCCTCCCCCATCGGACAGGGCGGGCCTACGAGCAGTACTTC. Translation: CASLPHRTGRAYEQYF. The chain has TRBV28 and TRBJ2-7; 8 nucleotides line up with TRBD1. The CDR3 spans 16 residues. V was clipped by 8 bases and J by 2 bases; unmatched bases: 14. Germline CDR1 and CDR2: MDHEN and SYDVKM.

This clone is termed medium-sized. Other nucleotide sequences from this sample produce the same CDR3. This chain's CDR3 is CASSQGQNYGYTF. In DNA form, the CDR3 reads TGTGCCAGCAGCCAAGGACAGAACTATGGCTACACCTTC. The chain joins TRBV14 to TRBJ1-2; D is possibly TRBD1 (5 bases). The germline V gene has CDR1 SGHDN and CDR2 FVKESK. The ends were cut back, 1 base at V and 2 bases at J, with 5 bases in the middle. There are 13 residues in the CDR3.

The chain recombines TRBV5-1 with TRBJ1-2, with TRBD1 matching 7 bases. Trimming took 2 bases from V and 2 from J; bases not matched to a gene: 9. The CDR3 has 16 amino acids. The germline gives CDR1 SGHRS, CDR2 YFSETQ. The CDR3 bases are TGCGCCAGCAGCTTAGAAAGACAGGGCTTCAACTATGGCTACACCTTC. Amino acid sequence: CASSLERQGFNYGYTF.

This clone was detected only a few times. The sample has other DNA sequences that encode this CDR3 too. The rearrangement links TRBV30 to TRBJ1-5; 7 positions match TRBD1. The CDR3 spans 13 residues. Germline CDR1 GTSNPN, CDR2 SVGIG (reference sequence). With 1 base clipped from V and 5 bases from J, the junction kept 2 bases outside the gene matches. The CDR3 is CAWSGQGDQPQHF. The DNA for the CDR3 is TGTGCCTGGAGTGGTCAGGGGGATCAGCCCCAGCATTTT.

J is TRBJ2-7 and V is TRBV2, with a tentative D call TRBD1 (6 bases). Germline V CDR1 and CDR2: SNHLY, FYNNEI. This CDR3 has 15 amino acids. The V gene lost 7 bases and the J gene lost 3 bases, with 19 bases spanning the gap. The CDR3, as DNA: TGTGCCAGCAAGACCCAAAGAGGGGGAATCTACGAGCAGTACTTC. Protein product: CASKTQRGGIYEQYF.